This entry lists 23 T cell receptor beta chains sequenced from one sample in a study of blood T cell repertoires in COVID-19. Measured with immunoSEQ multiplex PCR; TCRdb has only the in-frame clones, and not every one. The sample lists 72,000 or so clones, 75% to 95% occurring once. Sequenced sample: peripheral blood. Receptors originate from a woman aged 80 or older with acute or convalescent COVID-19.

J is TRBJ2-3 and V is TRBV7-2; D unresolved. V gave up 1 base and J gave up 5 bases, with 10 bases separating them. Germline V lookup: CDR1 SGHTA, CDR2 FQGNSA. This CDR3 is built from 14 residues. Here the CDR3 reads CASSLGTARDTQYF. The CDR3 bases are TGTGCCAGCAGCTTAGGCACAGCCCGAGATACGCAGTATTTT. Variable domain in full (rest from reference TRBV7-2 and TRBJ2-3): GAGVSQSPSNKVTEKGKDVELRCDPISGHTALYWYRQSLGQGLEFLIYFQGNSAPDKSGLPSDRFSAERTGGSVSTLTIQRTQQEDSAVYLCASSLGTARDTQYFGPGTRLTVL.

V gene TRBV14 combines with J gene TRBJ1-2, with D maybe TRBD1 (6 bases). Trimming pared 2 bases from V and 8 bases from J, leaving 12 bases between. Per the germline V gene, CDR1 is SGHDN and CDR2 is FVKESK. The CDR3 consists of 13 residues. For the CDR3, the DNA is TGTGCCAGCAGCCAACAGATAGGGGGAGGCTACACCTTC. It encodes CASSQQIGGGYTF.

The rearrangement links TRBV7-9 to TRBJ2-2; 7 bases line up with TRBD1. Germline V gene data show CDR1 as SEHNR and CDR2 as FQNEAQ (reference sequence). V dropped 4 bases and J dropped 1; count of bases not matched to a gene: 6. The CDR3 contains 16 residues. CDR3 sequence reads: CASSSYRDRNTGELFF. The CDR3 DNA sequence: TGTGCCAGCAGCTCTTATCGGGACAGGAACACCGGGGAGCTGTTTTTT.

The CDR3 region has the DNA TGCGCCAGCAGTCGAGGGATATCATACAATGAGCAGTTCTTC. This sequence encodes CASSRGISYNEQFF. The chain couples TRBV10-1 to TRBJ2-1; D may be TRBD2 (5 bases). CDR1 is WNHNN, CDR2 SYGVQD, per germline (reference sequence). This CDR3 contains 14 residues. Deletions cut 5 bases from V and 4 bases from J, with 12 bases between.

The V and J genes are TRBV10-2 and TRBJ2-3; 12 positions match TRBD2. Trimming removed 2 bases from V and 7 bases from J; junction bases left unmatched: 7. Germline CDR1 is WSHSY and CDR2 is SAAADI. The CDR3 has 16 amino acids. The CDR3 DNA reads as TGCGCCAGCAGTGAGGCTAGCGGGGGGGCCGGGTATACGCAGTATTTT. This sequence encodes CASSEASGGAGYTQYF.

This chain joins TRBV3-1 (or the pseudogene TRBV3-2) and TRBJ1-1; D not certain. Germline V gene sequence: CDR1 LGHDT, CDR2 YNNKEL (reference sequence). CDR3 size: 13 residues. The V end was cut by 2 bases, the J end by 2 bases, with 6 bases between. The CDR3 here is CASSQQTNTEAFF. DNA of the CDR3: TGTGCCAGCAGCCAACAAACAAACACTGAAGCTTTCTTT.

The chain employs TRBV9 and TRBJ1-2; TRBD1 might be the D (6 bases). Per the germline V gene, CDR1 is SGDLS and CDR2 is YYNGEE. Trimming removed 4 bases at V and 8 bases at J, with 15 bases between. The length of the CDR3 is 13 residues. This CDR3 reads CASSPNWGGGYTF. The CDR3 region has the DNA TGTGCCAGCAGCCCCAATTGGGGGGGCGGCTACACCTTC. The entire variable domain, with the rest obtained from reference TRBV9 and TRBJ1-2, is as follows: DSGVTQTPKHLITATGQRVTLRCSPRSGDLSVYWYQQSLDQGLQFLIQYYNGEERAKGNILERFSAQQFPDLHSELNLSSLELGDSALYFCASSPNWGGGYTFGSGTRLTVV.

The chain carries TRBV19 and TRBJ1-2; 9 bases are shared with TRBD1. The ends lost 9 bases at V and 4 bases at J; junction bases unmatched: 9. This CDR3 is built from 14 residues. Per germline, CDR1 LNHDA and CDR2 SQIVND (reference sequence). CDR3 sequence (DNA): TGTGCCAGCAAGGGACAGGGTACAGTCTATGGCTACACCTTC. Protein sequence: CASKGQGTVYGYTF.

This rearrangement joins TRBV6-6 to TRBJ2-7; D may be TRBD1 (7 bases). Germline CDR1 is MNHNY and CDR2 is SVGAGI (reference sequence). V lost 8 bases and J lost 2, with 19 bases in between. This CDR3 contains 15 residues. The CDR3 region is CASRTQTGTPYEQYF. CDR3 sequence (DNA): TGTGCCAGCCGAACGCAGACAGGGACTCCCTACGAGCAGTACTTC.

The rearrangement joins TRBV7-9 to TRBJ2-7; D possibly corresponds to TRBD1 (5 bases). V lost 0 bases and J 3 bases, leaving 9 bases between the germline ends. Per the germline V gene, CDR1 is SEHNR and CDR2 is FQNEAQ (reference sequence). The CDR3 has 14 residues. The CDR3 bases are TGTGCCAGCAGCTTAGCGACAGTGGACTACGAGCAGTACTTC. The encoded protein is CASSLATVDYEQYF.

This chain joins TRBV28 and TRBJ2-7, with 12 bases identical to TRBD1. Germline V gene sequence: CDR1 MDHEN, CDR2 SYDVKM. Trimming at V came to 4 bases and at J to 4 bases, leaving 5 bases not matched to a gene. The CDR3 is made up of 15 amino acids. The CDR3 loop is CASSSRDRGPYEQYF. DNA of the CDR3: TGTGCCAGCAGTTCCCGGGACAGGGGGCCATACGAGCAGTACTTC.

The chain links TRBV3-1 (or the pseudogene TRBV3-2) to TRBJ2-2; 11 bases are shared with TRBD2. The germline V gene encodes CDR1 LGHDT and CDR2 YNNKEL (reference sequence). Trimming cost V 2 bases and J 9 bases; bases outside gene matches: 2. This CDR3 contains 14 residues. CDR3 DNA: TGTGCCAGCAGCCAACTAGCGGGGGGACGGGAGCTGTTTTTT. This sequence encodes CASSQLAGGRELFF.

CDR3 region: CASSRWDGQYNEKLFF. The CDR3 region has the DNA TGTGCCAGCAGCCGTTGGGATGGACAGTATAATGAAAAACTGTTTTTT. The rearrangement uses TRBV9 and TRBJ1-4, with D perhaps matching TRBD1 (6 bases). From germline, CDR1 is SGDLS and CDR2 YYNGEE. Trimming took 4 bases from V and 4 from J, leaving 17 bases between them. This CDR3 has 16 amino acids.

The chain links TRBV6-2 or TRBV6-3 to TRBJ2-3; D is perhaps TRBD2 (7 bases). This CDR3 is built from 15 residues. CDR1 and CDR2 from the germline V gene are MNHEY and SVGEGT. With 6 bases removed from V and 4 bases from J, the gap between germline ends came to 17 bases. The CDR3 nucleotides are TGTGCCAGCAGCCCCAGTCGAGGGGGGGCAGATACGCAGTATTTT. It translates to CASSPSRGGADTQYF.

V is TRBV4-1 and J is TRBJ1-2, with TRBD1 identical over 9 bases. After removal of 1 base from V and 2 bases from J, the junction contained 5 bases not matched to a gene. Germline CDR1 MGHRA, CDR2 YSYEKL. The CDR3 runs to 16 residues. The CDR3 sequence is CASSQGGQGSNYGYTF. As DNA, the CDR3 is TGCGCCAGCAGCCAAGGGGGACAGGGTTCGAACTATGGCTACACCTTC.

The chain uses TRBV5-1 and TRBJ1-2, with a weak D call TRBD1 (5 bases). The germline CDR1 and CDR2 sequences are SGHRS and YFSETQ. Trimming pared 0 bases from V and 2 bases from J, leaving 8 bases between. This CDR3 comprises 14 residues. This chain's CDR3 is CASSLGRGNYGYTF. CDR3 sequence (DNA): TGCGCCAGCAGCTTGGGGCGGGGGAACTATGGCTACACCTTC.

The chain couples TRBV3-1 (or the pseudogene TRBV3-2) to TRBJ1-4; TRBD1 might be the D (5 bases). The CDR3 runs to 15 residues. V was pared by 4 bases and J by 6 bases, with 15 bases between. CDR1 and CDR2 from the germline V gene are LGHDT and YNNKEL (reference sequence). CDR3 residues: CASSPLGGGYEKLFF. The CDR3, as DNA: TGTGCCAGCAGCCCCTTGGGGGGGGGTTATGAAAAACTGTTTTTT.

J is TRBJ2-5 and V is TRBV5-4, with 7 bases that match TRBD1. CDR3 length: 14 residues. The V gene's germline CDR1 is SGHNT and CDR2 YYREEE (reference sequence). The ends lost 4 bases at V and 1 base at J; junction bases unmatched: 4. CDR3 DNA: TGTGCCAGCAGCCCACGACAGGGCCAAGAGACCCAGTACTTC. Protein sequence: CASSPRQGQETQYF.

The gene calls are TRBV19 and TRBJ2-5; D remains unclear. The CDR3 has 12 amino acids. CDR1 is LNHDA, CDR2 SQIVND, per germline (reference sequence). Between the trimmed V and J ends, which lost 5 bases and 0 bases, there was a span of 4 bases. Here the CDR3 DNA reads TGTGCCAGTAGTCAGTACCAAGAGACCCAGTACTTC. Its translation: CASSQYQETQYF.

The CDR3 DNA follows: TGTGCCAGCAGTTCCCCCGCAGGGAACCTCTACGAGCAGTACTTC. Its translation: CASSSPAGNLYEQYF. V gene TRBV6-5 combines with J gene TRBJ2-7; possible D gene TRBD1, 5 bases. Germline assignment: CDR1 MNHEY and CDR2 SVGAGI. The CDR3 extends over 15 amino acids. V dropped 4 bases and J dropped 3 bases, with 16 bases sitting between them.

V and J are TRBV3-1 (or the pseudogene TRBV3-2) and TRBJ1-3, with D possibly being TRBD1 (5 bases). The V gene's germline CDR1 is LGHDT and CDR2 YNNKEL (reference sequence). This CDR3 is built from 19 residues. With 0 bases removed from V and 4 bases from J, the gap between germline ends came to 22 bases. This chain's CDR3 is CASSQDRAIRGLGGNTIYF. The CDR3 DNA follows: TGTGCCAGCAGCCAAGATCGGGCCATAAGGGGTTTGGGGGGAAACACCATATATTTT.

The chain employs TRBV7-9 and TRBJ1-6; 7 bases are shared with TRBD1. This CDR3 is 13 amino acids long. V dropped 4 bases and J dropped 8; count of bases not matched to a gene: 2. The germline gives CDR1 SEHNR, CDR2 FQNEAQ (reference sequence). CDR3 nucleotide sequence: TGTGCCAGCAGCTCGGGACAGCATTCACCCCTCCACTTT. Translating gives CASSSGQHSPLHF.

The chain employs TRBV5-6 and TRBJ1-2, with D uncertain. Trimming took 0 bases from V and 2 from J, leaving 5 bases between them. CDR3 length: 13 amino acids. Germline V CDR1 and CDR2: SGHDT, YYEEEE. Here the CDR3 reads CASSLEQNYGYTF. CDR3 DNA: TGTGCCAGCAGCTTGGAACAGAACTATGGCTACACCTTC.